Below, one T cell receptor (beta chain) is given with its context. The source of the sample is a study of blood T cell repertoires in COVID-19. Across the study: PBMCs, B-cell-depleted T cells, or T cells provided the cDNA or gDNA that made up the material.

The age range of participants was about 18 to 90 years, with residence in some 25 US areas. V lost 4 bases to trimming and J lost 5 bases; unmatched junction nucleotides: 6. The length of the CDR3 is 14 residues. Germline-derived CDR1 and CDR2 are SGHRS and YFSETQ. Per the original methods: Amplification of reference gene primers provided the estimated nucleated cell counts. Produced via immunoSEQ multiplex PCR; TCRdb's table is partial and in-frame only. The V and J calls and clone size are taken from that table; D and trimming were inferred from the DNA. The repertoire holds roughly 160,000 clones, with almost 85% as singletons.

The specimen was PBMCs or T cells enriched from blood (not recorded which). This rearrangement joins TRBV5-1 to TRBJ1-1; 9 positions agree with TRBD1. This sequence originates from a man in his fifties who had recovered from COVID-19. DNA of the CDR3: TGCGCCAGCAGCCCCTTGGGACAGGGTACTGAAGCTTTCTTT. Protein product: CASSPLGQGTEAFF.